This T cell receptor (beta chain) comes out of a study of cytomegalovirus exposure and HLA in healthy donors. A word on this clone: Its antigen remains unknown.

This cohort consisted of healthy bone marrow donors. Germline V gene lookup returns CDR1 SGHRS and CDR2 YFSETQ. With V trimmed by 0 bases and J by 0 bases, 8 bases remained unmatched. This CDR3 is built from 18 residues. Study outcomes and limitations: Among donors in an Asian-associated ancestry cluster, a later analysis reportedly found fewer N-insertions than the roughly 700-donor mean. Rarity characterized most TCR sequences, yet some public TCRs appeared in many donors.

PCR amplification relied on 60 Vbeta primers (plus 13 Jbeta primers). TCRdb's table, derived via immunoSEQ multiplex PCR, lists solely in-frame clones and lacks some. The sample has more than 150,000 clones; approximately 85% are singletons. The V call is TRBV5-1, the J call TRBJ2-1, with TRBD2 identical over 8 bases. Sequencing input: PBMCs. This TCR derives from a man younger than 35 in good health and CMV-seropositive. The CDR3 protein is CASSLVAGHLGSYNEQFF. CDR3 sequence (DNA): TGCGCCAGCAGCTTGGTAGCGGGGCATTTAGGCTCCTACAATGAGCAGTTCTTC.